This TCR beta chain emerged from a study of human T cells and chemical hapten exposure. The CDR3 runs 17 residues. Germline-derived CDR1 and CDR2 are DFQATT and SNEGSKA (reference sequence). Trimming removed 0 bases from V and 3 bases from J; junction bases left unmatched: 12. This clonotype has a count of ten or more. Time point specified: patch test 2, 6 weeks after DPC sensitization. Treatment specified: therapeutic diphenylcyclopropenone sensitization with weekly scalp DPC. TCRdb re-analysed the RACE reads in MiXCR, keeping a single row per CDR3 protein. Here the sample spans roughly 84,000 distinct CDR3 sequences, about 10% being singletons.

The sequenced sample was whole blood, obtained in connection with sensitization to the hapten diphenylcyclopropenone (DPC). This chain connects TRBV20-1 to TRBJ2-3; 7 bases agree with TRBD2. The TCR comes from a woman aged 50 to 65 with alopecia areata. Some clones in this sample may be carry-over from other donors' samples. CDR3 bases: TGCAGTGCTAGAGACGCGACAGCGGGGCCTGCAACAGATACGCAGTATTTT. The encoded protein is CSARDATAGPATDTQYF.